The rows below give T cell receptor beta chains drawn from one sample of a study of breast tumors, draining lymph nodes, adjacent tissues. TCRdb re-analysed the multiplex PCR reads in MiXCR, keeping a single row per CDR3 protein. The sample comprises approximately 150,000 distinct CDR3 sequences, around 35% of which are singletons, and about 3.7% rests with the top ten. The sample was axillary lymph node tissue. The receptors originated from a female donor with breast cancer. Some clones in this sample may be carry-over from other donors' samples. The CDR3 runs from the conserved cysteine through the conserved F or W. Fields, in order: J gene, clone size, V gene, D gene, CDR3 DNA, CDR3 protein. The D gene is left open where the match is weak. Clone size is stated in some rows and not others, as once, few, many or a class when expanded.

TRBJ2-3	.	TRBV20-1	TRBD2	TGCAGTGCTAGTCGAGCGGGGCCCGAGTGGGATACGCAGTATTTT	CSASRAGPEWDTQYF
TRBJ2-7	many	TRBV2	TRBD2	TGTGCCAGCAGTGTTCTAGCGGGGTCCGAGCAGTACTTC	CASSVLAGSEQYF
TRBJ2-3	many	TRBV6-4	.	TGTGCCAGCAGTGATTCATGGGGCATTGGGTATACGCAGTATTTT	CASSDSWGIGYTQYF
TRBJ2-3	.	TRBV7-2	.	TGTGCCAGCAGCTTAGCTGGGACAGCGGGGACGGATGCGCAGTATTTT	CASSLAGTAGTDAQYF
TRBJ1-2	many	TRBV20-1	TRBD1	TGCAGTGCTAGAGTCCCCCCGGACAGGGGATATGGCTACACCTTC	CSARVPPDRGYGYTF
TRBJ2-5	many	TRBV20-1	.	TGCAGTGCTAGAAGACGGGGGCCAGGAGAGACCCAGTACTTC	CSARRRGPGETQYF
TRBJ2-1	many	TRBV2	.	TGTGCCAGCACCCCAGGGTCGTATGAGCAGTTCTTC	CASTPGSYEQFF
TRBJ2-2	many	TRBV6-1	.	TGTGCCAGCAGTGGACGTATTTATACCGGGGAGCTGTTTTTT	CASSGRIYTGELFF
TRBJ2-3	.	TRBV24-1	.	TGTGCCTCCTCCCGAGGCCCGACAGATACGCAGTATTTT	CASSRGPTDTQYF
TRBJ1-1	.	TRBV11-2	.	TGTGCCAGCAAATCCTACACTGAAGCTTTCTTT	CASKSYTEAFF
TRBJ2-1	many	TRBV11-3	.	TGTGCCAGCAGCTTAGGCGGAAACTACAATGAGCAGTTCTTC	CASSLGGNYNEQFF
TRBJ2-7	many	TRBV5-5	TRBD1	TGTGCCAGCAGCTTGGGTGAGACAGGGGGGAATTGGCAGTACTTC	CASSLGETGGNWQYF
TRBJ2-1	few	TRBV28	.	TGTGCCAGCAGAGCCCCGGCACTAGAGCAGTTCTTC	CASRAPALEQFF
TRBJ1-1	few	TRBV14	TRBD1	TGTGCCAGCAGCCAACCGGGACAGATTGAAGCTTTCTTT	CASSQPGQIEAFF
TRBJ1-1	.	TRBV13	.	TGTGCCAGCAGGGACGGGAACACTGAAGCTTTCTTT	CASRDGNTEAFF
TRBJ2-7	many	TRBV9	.	TGTGCCAGCAGCGTAGGGAATAGCCCGAACGAGCAGTACTTC	CASSVGNSPNEQYF
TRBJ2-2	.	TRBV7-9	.	TGTGCCAGCAGCTTAGGCAGTAGAAACACCGGGGAGCTGTTTTTT	CASSLGSRNTGELFF
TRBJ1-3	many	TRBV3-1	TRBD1	TGTGCCAGCAGCCAATCCCCGGACAGGTCTGCTGGAAACACCATATATTTT	CASSQSPDRSAGNTIYF
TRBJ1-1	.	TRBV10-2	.	TGCGCCAGCAGCCCGGGTGTGGCTGAAGCTTTCTTT	CASSPGVAEAFF
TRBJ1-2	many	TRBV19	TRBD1	TGTGCCAGTACCCCAACCCCCTCGACAGGGGGGACCTATGGCTACACCTTC	CASTPTPSTGGTYGYTF
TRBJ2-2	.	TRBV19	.	TGTGCCAGTAGTATGAGGGGCGGGGAGCTGTTTTTT	CASSMRGGELFF
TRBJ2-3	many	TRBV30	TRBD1	TGTGCCTGGGACAGGGGAGACACAGATACGCAGTATTTT	CAWDRGDTDTQYF